One sample yielded the 25 T cell receptor beta chains listed below, sequenced in a study of T cells in Graves' hyperthyroidism and ophthalmopathy. TCR beta CDR3 region amplification was performed from RNA transcripts. HTBI primers drove first-round RT-PCR of the TCR CDR3. From the multiplex PCR reads, TCRdb called clonotypes with MiXCR, one entry per CDR3 protein. The table includes under 70,000 distinct CDR3 sequences, around 53% detected once. Sequenced sample: blood. The origin of the receptors is a woman aged 55-69 years with Graves' ophthalmopathy.

This clonotype has at least ten counts. The V and J genes are TRBV10-3 and TRBJ2-3; 7 nucleotides align to TRBD1. Germline-derived CDR1 and CDR2 are ENHRY and SYGVKD. The CDR3 runs to 16 residues. The V gene end was trimmed by 6 bases and the J gene end by 2 bases; junction bases not matched to a gene: 11. CDR3 sequence (DNA): TGTGCCATCAGAGGAGGACAGGAACCTCCCACAGATACGCAGTATTTT. Translating gives CAIRGGQEPPTDTQYF.

This clonotype was observed many times. The chain combines TRBV2 with TRBJ2-2; no firm D call. V was clipped by 4 bases and J by 4 bases, with 10 bases between them. In germline, CDR1 is SNHLY, CDR2 FYNNEI. The CDR3 sequence is 14 residues long. CDR3 nucleotides: TGTGCCAGCAGTGTCGGTAGCAGCACCGGGGAGCTGTTTTTT. Protein: CASSVGSSTGELFF.

The CDR3 DNA reads TGTGCCAGTAGTTACCAGGGACTAGCGGAGGTATACAATGAGCAGTTCTTC. Amino acids: CASSYQGLAEVYNEQFF. The chain couples TRBV10-3 to TRBJ2-1, with 11 bases identical to TRBD2. J gave up 4 bases and V 10 bases, and 15 bases lay outside the gene matches. The CDR3 totals 17 residues. Per the germline V gene, CDR1 is ENHRY and CDR2 is SYGVKD.

The table lists this clonotype with a few counts. This chain uses TRBV10-3 with TRBJ2-3; the D gene is possibly TRBD1 (6 bases). V was cut by 0 bases and J by 4 bases, with 17 bases left in between. This CDR3 is built from 17 residues. CDR1 is ENHRY and CDR2 is SYGVKD in the germline V gene. CDR3 loop: CAISESQAVGGPDTQYF. CDR3 coding DNA: TGTGCCATCAGTGAGTCTCAGGCCGTTGGGGGCCCAGATACGCAGTATTTT.

This clonotype was counted ten times or more. The chain has TRBV6-2 or TRBV6-3 and TRBJ2-5; TRBD2 aligns across 9 bases. The CDR3 spans 14 residues. Losses at the gene ends were 7 bases for V and 4 bases for J; bases not matched to a gene: 7. Germline lookup yields CDR1 MNHEY and CDR2 SVGEGT. As DNA, the CDR3 is TGTGCCAGCACAGGCGGGGGGGCTCGAGAGACCCAGTACTTC. It encodes CASTGGGARETQYF.

This clonotype appeared many times. The chain couples TRBV5-6 to TRBJ1-1, with a possible D match to TRBD1 (6 bases). Germline assignment: CDR1 SGHDT and CDR2 YYEEEE. The CDR3 totals 13 residues. V was pared by 3 bases and J by 7 bases, with 13 bases between. CDR3 protein: CASSSGGGDEAFF. CDR3 nucleotides: TGTGCCAGCAGCTCGGGGGGGGGCGATGAAGCTTTCTTT.

This clonotype was picked up many times. V and J are TRBV10-3 and TRBJ2-5; D may be TRBD2 (5 bases). Germline V gives CDR1 ENHRY, CDR2 SYGVKD. The CDR3 has 16 residues. The V end lost 10 bases, the J end lost 5 bases, and 26 bases lay between the germline ends. CDR3 DNA sequence: TGTGCCACCAAGGATGGAGGTCACGGTCGTGGGGAGACCCAGTACTTC. Residues: CATKDGGHGRGETQYF.

The gene calls are TRBV20-1 and TRBJ1-2; a possible D gene is TRBD1 (6 bases). V lost 5 bases and J lost 4, with 23 bases in between. The CDR3 is made up of 16 amino acids. The germline gives CDR1 DFQATT, CDR2 SNEGSKA (reference sequence). This CDR3 reads CSARLRTSGGGYGYTF. The CDR3 nucleotides are TGCAGTGCTCGACTCCGGACTAGCGGGGGCGGCTATGGCTACACCTTC.

This chain joins TRBV4-1 and TRBJ1-5; D unresolved. The CDR3 spans 16 residues. Trimming left V 2 bases short and J 3 bases short, with 14 bases between. Germline lookup yields CDR1 MGHRA and CDR2 YSYEKL. Written as DNA, the CDR3 is TGCGCCAGCAGCCAACTACTGACGGCTCACAATCAGCCCCAGCATTTT. This codes for CASSQLLTAHNQPQHF.

As concerns this clonotype: The conserved final phenylalanine or tryptophan is absent from the CDR3, which likely points to a read error. V usage is TRBV7-9 and J usage is TRBJ2-1, with TRBD1 as a possible D gene (6 bases). CDR3 length: 13 residues. The germline CDR1 and CDR2 sequences are SEHNR and FQNEAQ (reference sequence). V dropped 6 bases and J dropped 8 bases, with 14 bases sitting between them. The CDR3 region has the DNA TGTGCCAGCAGAGCACAGGGTCGGGATGAGCAGTTCGTC. Encoded protein: CASRAQGRDEQFV.

CDR3 sequence (DNA): TGTGCCAGCAGCTTAGGAGGGAGGAACGTCTACGAGCAGTACTTC. Its translation: CASSLGGRNVYEQYF. This sequence joins TRBV7-9 and TRBJ2-7, with D tentatively TRBD2 (6 bases). This CDR3 is 15 amino acids long. V was trimmed by 1 base and J by 3 bases, leaving 13 bases between them. In germline, CDR1 is SEHNR, CDR2 FQNEAQ (reference sequence).

The chain carries TRBV5-4 and TRBJ2-5, with D possibly being TRBD1 or TRBD2 (6 bases each). The length of the CDR3 is 16 residues. V shed 2 bases and J shed 0 bases, with 14 bases lying between them. Germline V gene lookup returns CDR1 SGHNT and CDR2 YYREEE (reference sequence). The CDR3 reads CASSLQGWGDQETQYF. DNA of the CDR3: TGTGCCAGCAGCTTACAGGGATGGGGGGACCAAGAGACCCAGTACTTC.

The chain uses TRBV4-3 and TRBJ1-5, with D unclear. The CDR3 is 13 residues long. V lost 2 bases, J lost 6 bases, and 8 bases lay in between. From germline, CDR1 is LGHNA and CDR2 YSLEER. CDR3 sequence reads: CASSQRSGQPQHF. The CDR3 DNA is TGCGCCAGCAGCCAAAGGTCCGGTCAGCCCCAGCATTTT.

On this clonotype: The junction differs from germline at one of its ends, possibly a read error. CDR3 amino acids: CASDRGGTDACF. Written as DNA, the CDR3 is TGTGCCAGCGACAGGGGCGGCACTGACGCTTGCTTT. The genes are TRBV25-1 and TRBJ1-1, with TRBD1 matching over 8 bases. CDR1 is MGHDK and CDR2 is SYGVNS in the germline V gene. This CDR3 is built from 12 residues.

In the case of this clonotype: One junction end does not reproduce the germline sequence, and a read error may be involved. This chain connects TRBV4-2 to TRBJ1-6, with D possibly matching TRBD1 (6 bases). The CDR3 length is 15 residues. Germline V gene data show CDR1 as LGHNA and CDR2 as YNFKEQ. The CDR3 reads CASSHHGRGNLPLHF. The CDR3 nucleotides read TGTGCCAGCAGCCATCACGGCAGGGGCAATTTACCCCTCCACTTT.

The chain couples TRBV20-1 to TRBJ2-1, with 7 bases fitting TRBD1. Germline assignment: CDR1 DFQATT and CDR2 SNEGSKA (reference sequence). There are 10 residues in the CDR3. The CDR3 region is CRTTGDEQFF. CDR3 sequence (DNA): TGCAGAACTACAGGGGATGAGCAGTTCTTC.

This rearrangement joins TRBV20-1 to TRBJ1-4, with TRBD1 matching over 9 bases. The germline CDR1 and CDR2 sequences are DFQATT and SNEGSKA (reference sequence). The CDR3 runs 12 residues. V shed 3 bases, J shed 7 bases, and the junction held 0 bases outside the gene matches. The CDR3 bases are TGCAGTGCTAGGGACAGGGGTGAAAAACTGTTTTTT. It codes for CSARDRGEKLFF.

This chain connects TRBV7-6 to TRBJ2-5, with TRBD1 identical over 8 bases. The ends lost 4 bases at V and 5 bases at J; junction bases unmatched: 18. Germline V lookup: CDR1 SGHVS, CDR2 FNYEAQ. The CDR3 consists of 18 residues. CDR3 loop: CASSSGQGRTKKWETQYF. Written as DNA, the CDR3 is TGTGCCAGCAGCTCCGGACAGGGACGGACCAAGAAGTGGGAGACCCAGTACTTC.

This clonotype has ten or more counts. The chain uses TRBV7-2 and TRBJ2-3; 7 positions match TRBD2. CDR3 length: 17 amino acids. With V trimmed by 1 base and J by 1 base, 8 bases remained unmatched. Germline assignment: CDR1 SGHTA and CDR2 FQGNSA. CDR3 in DNA: TGTGCCAGCAGCTTAGAATCGATCAGCGGGGGCACAGATACGCAGTATTTT. Amino acid sequence: CASSLESISGGTDTQYF.

The rearrangement joins TRBV6-5 to TRBJ2-3; 7 nucleotides align to TRBD2. Germline CDR1 is MNHEY and CDR2 is SVGAGI. The V gene end was trimmed by 10 bases and the J gene end by 4 bases; junction bases not matched to a gene: 11. The CDR3 has 14 residues. The CDR3 is CANSPWRESDTQYF. In DNA form, the CDR3 reads TGTGCCAACAGCCCCTGGCGGGAGTCAGATACGCAGTATTTT.

The V and J genes are TRBV5-1 and TRBJ1-1; D remains ambiguous. The V gene lost 4 bases and the J gene lost 2 bases, with 18 bases spanning the gap. The CDR3 sequence is 16 residues long. Per the germline V gene, CDR1 is SGHRS and CDR2 is YFSETQ. CDR3 coding DNA: TGCGCCAGCAGCCTCTCCCCCACAGCCGTTAACACTGAAGCTTTCTTT. It translates to CASSLSPTAVNTEAFF.

J is TRBJ1-2 and V is TRBV20-1; 7 bases line up with TRBD1. From germline, CDR1 is DFQATT and CDR2 SNEGSKA (reference sequence). The V and J ends lost 5 bases and 7 bases, in that order; junction bases with no gene match: 7. The CDR3 totals 12 residues. CDR3 sequence: CSAPQRQGGYTF. Here the CDR3 DNA reads TGCAGTGCTCCACAAAGACAGGGTGGCTACACCTTC.

The chain uses TRBV7-9 and TRBJ2-7, with a possible D match to TRBD1 (6 bases). Germline V lookup: CDR1 SEHNR, CDR2 FQNEAQ (reference sequence). This CDR3 is 15 amino acids long. V gave up 1 base and J gave up 3 bases, with 13 bases separating them. The CDR3 coding sequence is TGTGCCAGCAGCTTAGTATGGGGACAACTCTACGAGCAGTACTTC. Translating it yields CASSLVWGQLYEQYF. The full variable domain, its missing parts supplied by reference TRBV7-9 and TRBJ2-7, is DTGVSQNPRHKITKRGQNVTFRCDPISEHNRLYWYRQTLGQGPEFLTYFQNEAQLEKSRLLSDRFSAERPKGSFSTLEIQRTEQGDSAMYLCASSLVWGQLYEQYFGPGTRLTVT.

The V call is TRBV7-9, the J call TRBJ1-4; TRBD1 is a possible D gene (6 bases). CDR1 is SEHNR and CDR2 is FQNEAQ in the germline V gene (reference sequence). CDR3 size: 14 residues. V lost 5 bases, J lost 6 bases, and 13 bases lay in between. CDR3 residues: CASSHYREDEKLFF. The CDR3 bases are TGTGCCAGCAGCCATTACAGGGAGGATGAAAAACTGTTTTTT.

This clonotype was recorded many times. This rearrangement joins TRBV12-3 or TRBV12-4 to TRBJ2-1; 9 bases line up with TRBD2. Germline trimming cut 5 bases from V and 8 bases from J; bases unmatched to any gene: 10. CDR3 length: 15 amino acids. In DNA form, the CDR3 reads TGTGCCAGCAGTCCCCTTAGCGGGGGCAGGGATGAGCAGTTCTTC. This translates into CASSPLSGGRDEQFF.